The 15 T cell receptor beta chains in this list originate from one sample, sequenced in a study of tumor-infiltrating lymphocytes in oesophageal squamous cell carcinoma. From the PCR reads, TCRdb called clonotypes with MiXCR, one entry per CDR3 protein. This table has about 24,000 distinct CDR3 sequences, more than 30% appearing once. The sequencing sample was made of esophageal tumor tissue. The receptors derive from a male donor with esophageal squamous cell carcinoma.

The J gene is TRBJ2-2, the V gene TRBV5-1; D may correspond to TRBD1 or TRBD2 (5 bases each). Per germline, CDR1 SGHRS and CDR2 YFSETQ. The CDR3 length is 15 residues. Trimming left V 4 bases short and J 3 bases short, with 13 bases between. CDR3 region: CASSMGQGHTGELFF. The CDR3 region has the DNA TGCGCCAGCAGCATGGGCCAGGGACACACCGGGGAGCTGTTTTTT.

CDR3 in amino acids: CASSLDWDWTFQETQYF. Written as DNA, the CDR3 is TGCGCCAGCAGCTTGGATTGGGACTGGACCTTCCAAGAGACCCAGTACTTC. This chain connects TRBV5-1 to TRBJ2-5; perhaps TRBD2 as D (6 bases). Per germline, CDR1 SGHRS and CDR2 YFSETQ. The CDR3 consists of 17 residues. The ends were cut back, 0 bases at V and 1 base at J, with 16 bases in the middle. Combining the CDR3 with reference TRBV5-1 and TRBJ2-5 gives the whole variable domain KAGVTQTPRYLIKTRGQQVTLSCSPISGHRSVSWYQQTPGQGLQFLFEYFSETQRNKGNFPGRFSGRQFSNSRSEMNVSTLELGDSALYLCASSLDWDWTFQETQYFGPGTRLLVL.

The chain carries TRBV7-9 and TRBJ2-5; a weak D match, TRBD2 (5 bases). The J call is uncertain, as TRBJ2-1 better fits the DNA end. Germline CDR1 SEHNR, CDR2 FQNEAQ (reference sequence). This CDR3 comprises 16 residues. DNA for the CDR3: TGTGCCAGCAGCTTAGCTTTCCGTCGTAGCGACAATGAGCAGTTCTTC. The encoded protein is CASSLAFRRSDNEQFF.

The gene calls are TRBV5-1 and TRBJ1-4, with a tentative D call TRBD1 (6 bases). This CDR3 has 16 residues. The germline gives CDR1 SGHRS, CDR2 YFSETQ. V dropped 0 bases and J dropped 0 bases, with 9 bases sitting between them. The CDR3 sequence is CASSLGQAATNEKLFF. The CDR3 DNA reads TGCGCCAGCAGCTTGGGACAGGCTGCAACTAATGAAAAACTGTTTTTT.

This clonotype was seen only a few times. The chain uses TRBV18 and TRBJ1-2; TRBD1 aligns across 8 bases. The V gene's germline CDR1 is KGHSH and CDR2 LQKENI. J gave up 5 bases and V 3 bases, and 5 bases lay outside the gene matches. The CDR3 loop spans 14 amino acids. The CDR3 DNA is TGTGCCAGCTCACCCCAGGGGGCGAATTATGGCTACACCTTC. Translation: CASSPQGANYGYTF.

This clonotype appeared a few times. This chain uses TRBV5-1 with TRBJ2-1, with D perhaps matching TRBD1 or TRBD2 (5 bases each). The germline V and J ends were trimmed by 4 bases and 6 bases, with 14 bases remaining between them. This CDR3 has 14 amino acids. Germline V gene sequence: CDR1 SGHRS, CDR2 YFSETQ. The CDR3 region is CASSGGSGTNEQFF. The DNA for the CDR3 is TGCGCCAGCAGCGGAGGTTCAGGGACCAATGAGCAGTTCTTC.

This clonotype has at least ten counts. The rearrangement uses TRBV11-3 and TRBJ2-5; 8 bases align to TRBD2. The CDR3 sequence is 12 residues long. Germline V lookup: CDR1 SGHNT, CDR2 YENEEA. Trimming took 6 bases from V and 3 from J; bases not matched to a gene: 0. CDR3 bases: TGTGCCAGCAGGGGACTAGAAGAGACCCAGTACTTC. Its translation is CASRGLEETQYF. Using reference TRBV11-3 and TRBJ2-5 for the parts outside the CDR3, the full variable domain is EAGVVQSPRYKIIEKKQPVAFWCNPISGHNTLYWYLQNLGQGPELLIRYENEEAVDDSQLPKDRFSAERLKGVDSTLKIQPAELGDSAVYLCASRGLEETQYFGPGTRLLVL.

Only one count was recorded for this clonotype. V is TRBV20-1 and J is TRBJ2-1; D not resolved. V gave up 3 bases and J gave up 1 base, with 13 bases separating them. Germline CDR1 reads DFQATT; CDR2 reads SNEGSKA (reference sequence). This CDR3 comprises 15 residues. The CDR3 protein is CSARGYGKSYNEQFF. Here the CDR3 DNA reads TGCAGTGCTAGGGGGTATGGGAAATCCTACAATGAGCAGTTCTTC.

This clonotype was seen ten or more times. The chain joins TRBV2 to TRBJ2-2, with D hard to call. From germline, CDR1 is SNHLY and CDR2 FYNNEI. V gave up 2 bases and J gave up 1 base, with 2 bases separating them. The CDR3 is made up of 13 amino acids. The CDR3 protein is CASSEQNTGELFF. The CDR3 DNA sequence: TGTGCCAGCAGTGAACAGAACACCGGGGAGCTGTTTTTT.

This clonotype occurred many times. V and J are TRBV14 and TRBJ2-1; D may be TRBD2 (6 bases). This CDR3 region has 14 residues. V was cut by 2 bases and J by 10 bases, with 15 bases left in between. Germline CDR1 and CDR2: SGHDN and FVKESK. CDR3 amino acids: CASSQTRVGGEQFF. The CDR3 DNA reads TGTGCCAGCAGCCAAACCCGGGTTGGGGGGGAGCAGTTCTTC.

This clonotype was seen repeatedly, ten times or more. This chain joins TRBV19 and TRBJ2-6; D may be TRBD1 or TRBD2 (6 bases each). The CDR3 loop spans 15 amino acids. The V end was cut by 5 bases, the J end by 4 bases, with 12 bases between. The germline V gene encodes CDR1 LNHDA and CDR2 SQIVND (reference sequence). CDR3: CASSVGGSGANVLTF. CDR3 in DNA: TGTGCCAGTAGTGTGGGGGGCTCGGGGGCCAACGTCCTGACTTTC.

This clonotype has at least ten counts. This chain links TRBV7-2 with TRBJ1-3, with D tentatively TRBD1 (6 bases). Germline values: CDR1 SGHTA, CDR2 FQGNSA. Trimming took 4 bases from V and 4 from J, leaving 14 bases between them. This CDR3 region has 15 residues. This CDR3 is CASSSYRESGNTIYF. The CDR3 DNA reads as TGTGCCAGCAGCTCGTACAGGGAATCAGGAAACACCATATATTTT.

The genes are TRBV7-2 and TRBJ2-1, with D unresolved. The DNA matches TRBJ2-7 better at its end, which makes the J call doubtful. The CDR3 extends over 17 amino acids. Per germline, CDR1 SGHTA and CDR2 FQGNSA. DNA for the CDR3: TGTGCCAGCAGCCTGGGAACGTTAAAAAGCTCCTACAATGAGCAGTACTTC. Protein: CASSLGTLKSSYNEQYF.

This clonotype showed up just a few times. The chain is built from TRBV19 and TRBJ1-2; TRBD1 might be the D (6 bases). V was pared by 2 bases and J by 4 bases, with 20 bases between. The CDR3 contains 17 residues. CDR1 LNHDA and CDR2 SQIVND come from the germline V gene (reference sequence). The CDR3 nucleotides read TGTGCCAGTAGTATACTGAGTACAGGAGGGACACTCTATGGCTACACCTTC. It codes for CASSILSTGGTLYGYTF. Full variable domain (missing parts from reference TRBV19 and TRBJ1-2): DGGITQSPKYLFRKEGQNVTLSCEQNLNHDAMYWYRQDPGQGLRLIYYSQIVNDFQKGDIAEGYSVSREKKESFPLTVTSAQKNPTAFYLCASSILSTGGTLYGYTFGSGTRLTVV.

The CDR3 loop is CASSPTGQVQYF. In DNA form, the CDR3 reads TGTGCCAGCAGCCCGACAGGGCAGGTTCAGTACTTC. V gene TRBV6-1 combines with J gene TRBJ2-1; the match to TRBD1 covers 7 bases. The J call is in doubt because the DNA end fits TRBJ2-4 better. The CDR3 runs 12 residues. Germline V gene sequence: CDR1 MNHNS, CDR2 SASEGT.